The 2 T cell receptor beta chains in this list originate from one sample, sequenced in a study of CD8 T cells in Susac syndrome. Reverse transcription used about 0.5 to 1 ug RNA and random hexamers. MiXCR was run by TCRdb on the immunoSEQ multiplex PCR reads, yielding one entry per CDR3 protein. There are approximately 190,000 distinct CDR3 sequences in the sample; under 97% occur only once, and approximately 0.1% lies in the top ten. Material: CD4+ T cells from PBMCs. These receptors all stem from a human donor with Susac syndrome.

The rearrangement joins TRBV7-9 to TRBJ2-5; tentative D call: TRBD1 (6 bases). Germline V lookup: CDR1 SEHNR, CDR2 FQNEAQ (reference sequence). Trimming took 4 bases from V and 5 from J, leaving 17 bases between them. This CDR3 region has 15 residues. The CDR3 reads CASSWTTGQGETQYF. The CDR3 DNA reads TGTGCCAGCAGCTGGACAACAGGGCAAGGGGAGACCCAGTACTTC.

The CDR3 DNA sequence: TGTGCCAGCAGTATCTTTAGTGGCAACTATGGCTACACCTTC. Protein: CASSIFSGNYGYTF. The V and J genes are TRBV12-3 or TRBV12-4 and TRBJ1-2; D not resolved. The CDR3 is 14 amino acids. With 5 bases removed from V and 2 bases from J, the gap between germline ends came to 12 bases.